This T cell receptor (beta chain) was sequenced during a study of Graves' ophthalmopathy and Graves' hyperthyroidism. The wider study: Pretreatment peripheral blood was obtained at initial diagnosis.

Recruitment covered hyperthyroidism patients aged 18 to 65 whose new diagnosis was of under 2 months' duration. This clonotype has only a few counts. Its matching antigen is unknown. Study outcomes and limitations: For separating ophthalmopathy from stable hyperthyroidism, a 13-signature model gave approximately 90% sensitivity and about 80% specificity.

The TCR beta CDR3 regions underwent amplification from RNA transcripts. HTBI primers were employed in first-round RT-PCR, then a second-round multiplex PCR followed. A single record per CDR3 protein comes from TCRdb applying MiXCR to the multiplex PCR reads. This table holds about 370,000 distinct CDR3 sequences, about a sixth found once. V was shortened by 4 bases and J by 0 bases, with 15 bases between the two germline ends. CDR3 length: 17 amino acids. The germline V gene has CDR1 SGHAT and CDR2 FQDESV (reference sequence). The sequenced sample consisted of peripheral blood. The gene calls are TRBV11-1 and TRBJ2-2, with D possibly being TRBD1 or TRBD2 (5 bases each). The sequence was collected from an adult woman with stable Graves' hyperthyroidism. CDR3 sequence reads: CASSWMGTIANTGELFF. The CDR3 bases are TGTGCCAGCAGCTGGATGGGGACGATCGCGAACACCGGGGAGCTGTTTTTT. The full variable domain, rest sourced from reference TRBV11-1 and TRBJ2-2, is EAEVAQSPRYKITEKSQAVAFWCDPISGHATLYWYRQILGQGPELLVQFQDESVVDDSQLPKDRFSAERLKGVDSTLKIQPAELGDSAMYLCASSWMGTIANTGELFFGEGSRLTVL.